A single sample is the source of the 10 T cell receptor beta chains below, sequenced in a study of T cells in Graves' hyperthyroidism and ophthalmopathy. The CDR3 regions of TCR beta were amplified from RNA transcripts. Researchers ran a first-round RT-PCR on the TCR CDR3 using the HTBI primer set. Each CDR3 protein is one row after TCRdb ran MiXCR on the multiplex PCR reads. This table has hundreds of thousands of distinct CDR3 sequences, more than 45% appearing once. Sequenced sample: peripheral blood or thyroid tissue (not recorded which). Every receptor here comes from a woman aged 18-30 years with Graves' hyperthyroidism.

Points on this clonotype: Since a much larger clone is just one base distant, this may be a read error. The V call is TRBV24-1, the J call TRBJ2-5; D may be TRBD2 (5 bases). The CDR3 has 13 residues. The germline CDR1 and CDR2 sequences are KGHDR and SFDVKD. In DNA, the CDR3 is TGTGCCACCAGTGATTTTTGGGGAGAGGCCCAGTACTTC. Its translation is CATSDFWGEAQYF.

This clonotype came up many times. CDR3 coding DNA: TGTGCCAGTAGTCTCGAGTTGGGAGAGACCCAGTACTTC. Protein sequence: CASSLELGETQYF. V is TRBV19 and J is TRBJ2-5; D is unresolved. Trimming took off 5 bases at V and 4 bases at J, with 11 bases between the two ends. The CDR3 has 13 amino acids. Germline V gene lookup returns CDR1 LNHDA and CDR2 SQIVND (reference sequence).

This sequence joins TRBV20-1 and TRBJ1-5; D possibly corresponds to TRBD1 (6 bases). Germline values: CDR1 DFQATT, CDR2 SNEGSKA (reference sequence). CDR3 length equals 17 residues. Trimming left V 1 base short and J 4 bases short, with 20 bases between. Written as DNA, the CDR3 is TGCAGTGCTAGAGTGCCAAGGCGTCGGGGGCGGAATCAGCCCCAGCATTTT. This codes for CSARVPRRRGRNQPQHF.

The chain carries TRBV2 and TRBJ1-5; D is unclear. This CDR3 is 13 amino acids long. V lost 5 bases and J lost 9, with 14 bases in between. Germline values: CDR1 SNHLY, CDR2 FYNNEI. The CDR3 nucleotides read TGTGCCAGCAGTTTAGGTCTGAAGAGGCCCCAGCATTTT. It codes for CASSLGLKRPQHF.

The chain employs TRBV11-2 and TRBJ2-7, with a possible D match to TRBD1 (5 bases). The ends were cut back, 6 bases at V and 1 base at J, with 13 bases in the middle. The CDR3 has 14 residues. Germline CDR1 is SGHAT and CDR2 is FQNNGV. The CDR3 region has the DNA TGTGCCAGCAGTTGGAAGGGGCAATCCTACGAGCAGTACTTC. It translates to CASSWKGQSYEQYF.

This rearrangement joins TRBV6-5 to TRBJ2-5, with 8 bases identical to TRBD2. V shed 4 bases and J 3 bases; nucleotides not matched to a gene: 4. CDR3 length equals 14 residues. Germline CDR1 MNHEY, CDR2 SVGAGI. CDR3 bases: TGTGCCAGCAGTTCGGGGGGGACCAAAGAGACCCAGTACTTC. Protein: CASSSGGTKETQYF.

As DNA, the CDR3 is TGCAGCGTTAGGGCAGGGGGTAAATCACCCCTCCACTTT. It encodes CSVRAGGKSPLHF. The chain is built from TRBV29-1 and TRBJ1-6; 7 bases line up with TRBD1. The ends lost 5 bases at V and 10 bases at J; junction bases unmatched: 8. This CDR3 contains 13 residues. Germline CDR1 and CDR2: SQVTM and ANQGSEA.

The rearrangement uses TRBV7-3 and TRBJ2-5; the D gene is possibly TRBD2 (5 bases). CDR3 length equals 13 residues. Trimming cost V 5 bases and J 5 bases, with 12 bases left between them. Germline assignment: CDR1 SGHTA and CDR2 FQGTGA. Written as DNA, the CDR3 is TGTGCCAGCAGCCGGACTGTCGAGGAGACCCAGTACTTC. This sequence encodes CASSRTVEETQYF. The full variable domain, completed using reference TRBV7-3 and TRBJ2-5, is GAGVSQTPSNKVTEKGKYVELRCDPISGHTALYWYRQSLGQGPEFLIYFQGTGAADDSGLPNDRFFAVRPEGSVSTLKIQRTERGDSAVYLCASSRTVEETQYFGPGTRLLVL.

The V call is TRBV20-1, the J call TRBJ2-7, with 7 bases fitting TRBD2. The CDR3 extends over 15 amino acids. CDR1 is DFQATT and CDR2 is SNEGSKA in the germline V gene (reference sequence). Unmatched junction bases numbered 9, after V lost 1 base and J lost 3 bases. The DNA of the CDR3 is TGCAGTGCTAGAGGGGCTAGCGGAGGGTACTACGAGCAGTACTTC. The encoded protein is CSARGASGGYYEQYF.

This clonotype was seen at least ten times. The chain couples TRBV2 to TRBJ2-5, with 10 bases that match TRBD2. Germline V lookup: CDR1 SNHLY, CDR2 FYNNEI. This CDR3 is 19 amino acids long. J gave up 1 base and V 4 bases, and 15 bases lay outside the gene matches. The CDR3, as DNA: TGTGCCAGCAGTGTAGACGGGGCTAGCGGGGGAACCTCCCAAGAGACCCAGTACTTC. This codes for CASSVDGASGGTSQETQYF.